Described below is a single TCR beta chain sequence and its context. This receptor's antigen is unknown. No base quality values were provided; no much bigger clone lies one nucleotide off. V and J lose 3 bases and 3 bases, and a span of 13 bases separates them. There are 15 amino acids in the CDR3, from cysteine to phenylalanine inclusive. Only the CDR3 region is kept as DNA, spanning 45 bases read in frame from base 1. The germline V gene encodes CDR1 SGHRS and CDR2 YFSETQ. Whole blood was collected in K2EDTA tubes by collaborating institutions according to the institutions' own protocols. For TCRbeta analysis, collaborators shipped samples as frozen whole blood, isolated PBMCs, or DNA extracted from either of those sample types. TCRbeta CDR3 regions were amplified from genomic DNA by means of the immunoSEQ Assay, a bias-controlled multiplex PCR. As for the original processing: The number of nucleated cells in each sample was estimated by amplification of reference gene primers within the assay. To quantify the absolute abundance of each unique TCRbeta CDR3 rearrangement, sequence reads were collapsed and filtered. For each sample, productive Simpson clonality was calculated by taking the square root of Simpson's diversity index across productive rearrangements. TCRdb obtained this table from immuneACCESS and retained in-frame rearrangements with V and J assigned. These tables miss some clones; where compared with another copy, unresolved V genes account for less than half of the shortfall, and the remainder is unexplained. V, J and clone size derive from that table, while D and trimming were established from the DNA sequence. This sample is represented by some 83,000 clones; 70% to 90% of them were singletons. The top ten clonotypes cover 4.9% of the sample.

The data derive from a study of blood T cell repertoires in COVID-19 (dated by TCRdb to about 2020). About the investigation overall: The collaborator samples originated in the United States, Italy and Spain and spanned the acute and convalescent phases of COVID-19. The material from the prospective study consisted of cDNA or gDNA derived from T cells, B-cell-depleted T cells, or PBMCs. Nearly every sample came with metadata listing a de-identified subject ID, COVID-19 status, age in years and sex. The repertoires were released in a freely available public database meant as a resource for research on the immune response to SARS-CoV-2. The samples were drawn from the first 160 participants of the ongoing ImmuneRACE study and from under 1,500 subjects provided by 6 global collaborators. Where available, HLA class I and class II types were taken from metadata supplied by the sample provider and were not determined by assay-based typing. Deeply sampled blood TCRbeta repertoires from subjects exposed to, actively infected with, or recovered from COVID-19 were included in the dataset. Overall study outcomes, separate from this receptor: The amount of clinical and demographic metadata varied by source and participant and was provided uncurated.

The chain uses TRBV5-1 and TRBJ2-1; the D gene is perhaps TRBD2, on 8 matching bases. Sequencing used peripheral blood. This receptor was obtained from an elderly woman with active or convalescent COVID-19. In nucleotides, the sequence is TGCGCCAGCAGCTCGGGGGGGACAGTCTACAATGAGCAGTTCTTC. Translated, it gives CASSSGGTVYNEQFF.